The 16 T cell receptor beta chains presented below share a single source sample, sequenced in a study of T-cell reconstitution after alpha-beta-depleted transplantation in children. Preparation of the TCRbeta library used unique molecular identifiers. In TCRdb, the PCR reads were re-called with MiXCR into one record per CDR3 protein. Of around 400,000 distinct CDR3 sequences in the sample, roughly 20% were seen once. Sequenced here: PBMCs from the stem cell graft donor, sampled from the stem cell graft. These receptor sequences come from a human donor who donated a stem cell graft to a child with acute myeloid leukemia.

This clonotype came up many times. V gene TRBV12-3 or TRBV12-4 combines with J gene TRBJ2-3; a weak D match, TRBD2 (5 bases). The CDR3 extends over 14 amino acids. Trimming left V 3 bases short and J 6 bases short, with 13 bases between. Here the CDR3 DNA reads TGTGCCAGCAGTTTGAAGAGACCGGGGGATACGCAGTATTTT. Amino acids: CASSLKRPGDTQYF.

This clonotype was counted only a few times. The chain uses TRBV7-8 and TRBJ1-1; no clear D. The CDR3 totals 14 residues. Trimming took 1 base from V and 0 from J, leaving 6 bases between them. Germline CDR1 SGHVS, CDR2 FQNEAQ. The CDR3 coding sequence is TGTGCCAGCAGCTTAGTCGCGATGAACACTGAAGCTTTCTTT. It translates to CASSLVAMNTEAFF.

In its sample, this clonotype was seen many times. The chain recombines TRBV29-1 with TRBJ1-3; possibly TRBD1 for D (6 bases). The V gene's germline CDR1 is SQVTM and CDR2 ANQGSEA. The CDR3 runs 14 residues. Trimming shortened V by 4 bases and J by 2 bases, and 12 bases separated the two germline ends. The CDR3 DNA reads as TGCAGCGTTGTAACAGGGAGTCCTGGAAACACCATATATTTT. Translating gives CSVVTGSPGNTIYF.

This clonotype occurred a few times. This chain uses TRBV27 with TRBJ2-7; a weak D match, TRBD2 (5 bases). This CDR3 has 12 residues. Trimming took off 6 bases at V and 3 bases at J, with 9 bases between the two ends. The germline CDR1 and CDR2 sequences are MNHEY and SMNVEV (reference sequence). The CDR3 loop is CASRDFFYEQYF. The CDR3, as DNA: TGTGCCAGCAGGGACTTCTTCTACGAGCAGTACTTC.

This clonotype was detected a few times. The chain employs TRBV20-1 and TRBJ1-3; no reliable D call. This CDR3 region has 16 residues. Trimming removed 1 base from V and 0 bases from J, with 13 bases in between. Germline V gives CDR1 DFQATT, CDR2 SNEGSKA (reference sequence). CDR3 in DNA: TGCAGTGCTAGAGCCGAACCAGGATTCTCTGGAAACACCATATATTTT. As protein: CSARAEPGFSGNTIYF.

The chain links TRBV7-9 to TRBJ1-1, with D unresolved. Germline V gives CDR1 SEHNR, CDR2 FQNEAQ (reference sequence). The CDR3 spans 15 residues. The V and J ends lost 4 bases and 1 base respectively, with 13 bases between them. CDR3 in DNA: TGTGCCAGCAGCTCCTTCACAGCGGGGAACACTGAAGCTTTCTTT. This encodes CASSSFTAGNTEAFF. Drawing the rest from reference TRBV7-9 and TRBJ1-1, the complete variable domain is DTGVSQNPRHKITKRGQNVTFRCDPISEHNRLYWYRQTLGQGPEFLTYFQNEAQLEKSRLLSDRFSAERPKGSFSTLEIQRTEQGDSAMYLCASSSFTAGNTEAFFGQGTRLTVV.

DNA for the CDR3: TGTGCCAGCACCATGCGAGGGTCCGGCACCGGGGAGCTGTTTTTT. Translated, it gives CASTMRGSGTGELFF. The chain links TRBV27 to TRBJ2-2; D perhaps matches TRBD2 (5 bases). Per germline, CDR1 MNHEY and CDR2 SMNVEV (reference sequence). V was trimmed by 7 bases and J by 4 bases, leaving 16 bases between them. This CDR3 has 15 residues.

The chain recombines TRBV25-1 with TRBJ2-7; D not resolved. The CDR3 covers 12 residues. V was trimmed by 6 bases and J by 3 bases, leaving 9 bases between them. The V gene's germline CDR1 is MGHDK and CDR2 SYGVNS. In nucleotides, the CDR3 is TGTGCCAGCAGGGGAAGGATCTACGAGCAGTACTTC. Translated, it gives CASRGRIYEQYF.

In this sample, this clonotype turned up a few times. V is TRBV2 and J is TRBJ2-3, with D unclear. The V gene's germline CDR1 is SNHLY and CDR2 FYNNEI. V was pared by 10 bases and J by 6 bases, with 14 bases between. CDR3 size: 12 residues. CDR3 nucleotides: TGTGCCACCAAGATAGTGAGGGATACGCAGTATTTT. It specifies CATKIVRDTQYF.

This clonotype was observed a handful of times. The DNA for the CDR3 is TGCAGTGCCACTCACCCGGGACAGAGCACAGATACGCAGTATTTT. It encodes CSATHPGQSTDTQYF. The chain links TRBV20-1 to TRBJ2-3, with 7 bases aligning to TRBD1. CDR1 is DFQATT and CDR2 is SNEGSKA in the germline V gene (reference sequence). The CDR3 consists of 15 residues. V lost 6 bases and J lost 0; bases outside the gene matches: 9.

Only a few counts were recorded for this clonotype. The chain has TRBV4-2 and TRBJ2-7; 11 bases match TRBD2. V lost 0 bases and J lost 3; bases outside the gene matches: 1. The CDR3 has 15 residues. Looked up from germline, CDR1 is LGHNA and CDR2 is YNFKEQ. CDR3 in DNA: TGTGCCAGCAGCCAAGAGCTAGCGGGAGGCTACGAGCAGTACTTC. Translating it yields CASSQELAGGYEQYF.

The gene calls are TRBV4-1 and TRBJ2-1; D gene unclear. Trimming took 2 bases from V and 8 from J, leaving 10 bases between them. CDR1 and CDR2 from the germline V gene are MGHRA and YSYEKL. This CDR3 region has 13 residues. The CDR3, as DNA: TGCGCCAGCAGCCAAAAACGGTGGGATGAGCAGTTCTTC. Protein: CASSQKRWDEQFF.

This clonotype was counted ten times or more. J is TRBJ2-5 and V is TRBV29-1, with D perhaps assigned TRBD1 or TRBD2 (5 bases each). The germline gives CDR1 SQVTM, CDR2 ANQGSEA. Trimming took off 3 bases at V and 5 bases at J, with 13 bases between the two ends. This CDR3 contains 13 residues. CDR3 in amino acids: CSVDGLWGETQYF. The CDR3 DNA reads TGCAGCGTTGACGGCCTTTGGGGGGAGACCCAGTACTTC.

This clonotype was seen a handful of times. The CDR3 DNA reads as TGTGCCAGCAGTTTATCCGGGCAGGGGCGGTCAGCTTTCTTT. Residues: CASSLSGQGRSAFF. The chain carries TRBV12-3 or TRBV12-4 and TRBJ1-1; a weak D match, TRBD1 (6 bases). Trimming removed 2 bases at V and 10 bases at J, with 17 bases between. This CDR3 region has 14 residues.

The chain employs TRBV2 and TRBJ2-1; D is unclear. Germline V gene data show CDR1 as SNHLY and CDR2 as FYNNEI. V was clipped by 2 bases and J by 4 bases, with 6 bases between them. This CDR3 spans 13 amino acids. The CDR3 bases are TGTGCCAGCAGTGAACACAGATACAATGAGCAGTTCTTC. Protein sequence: CASSEHRYNEQFF.

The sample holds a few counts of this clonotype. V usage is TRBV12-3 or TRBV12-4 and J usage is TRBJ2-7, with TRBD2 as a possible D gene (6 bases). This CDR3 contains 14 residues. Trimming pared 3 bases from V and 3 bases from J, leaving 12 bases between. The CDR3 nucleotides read TGTGCCAGCAGTTTTACGGGAGTATTCTACGAGCAGTACTTC. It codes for CASSFTGVFYEQYF.